Listed below are T cell receptor beta chains from one sample, sequenced in a study of vaccination and CD4 T cells after COVID-19. TCRdb reprocessed the PCR reads with MiXCR, giving one entry per CDR3 protein. Of around 19,000 distinct CDR3 sequences in the sample, around two fifths were seen once. No antigen has been identified for these receptors. Sequencing was carried out using CD4+ T cells from blood, cultured in vitro. The receptors stem from a human donor who had recovered from COVID-19. Both conserved end residues are part of each CDR3. Each record gives: D gene, V gene, J gene, clone size, CDR3 protein, CDR3 DNA. The D gene is left open where the match is weak. Clone size is given for some rows only: seen once, a few or many times, or a class if the clone is expanded.

d_call: -; v_call: TRBV9; j_call: TRBJ2-7; clone_size: few; cdr3_aa: CASSVELNYEQYF; cdr3_nt: TGTGCCAGCAGCGTAGAGCTTAACTACGAGCAGTACTTC
d_call: -; v_call: TRBV3-1; j_call: TRBJ1-5; clone_size: few; cdr3_aa: CASSPQRSNQPQHF; cdr3_nt: TGTGCCAGCAGCCCACAGCGGAGCAATCAGCCCCAGCATTTT
d_call: TRBD1; v_call: TRBV23-1; j_call: TRBJ2-3; clone_size: -; cdr3_aa: CASSRKGDSSTDTQYF; cdr3_nt: TGCGCCAGCAGTCGAAAAGGGGACAGTAGCACAGATACGCAGTATTTT
d_call: -; v_call: TRBV7-9; j_call: TRBJ2-5; clone_size: -; cdr3_aa: CASSLRSTLHQETQYF; cdr3_nt: TGTGCCAGCAGCCTTCGTTCCACTCTACACCAAGAGACCCAGTACTTC
d_call: TRBD1; v_call: TRBV24-1; j_call: TRBJ2-1; clone_size: few; cdr3_aa: CATSDFGRGLTHSNEQFF; cdr3_nt: TGTGCCACCAGTGATTTTGGCAGGGGGCTGACCCATTCCAATGAGCAGTTCTTC
d_call: -; v_call: TRBV28; j_call: TRBJ1-1; clone_size: -; cdr3_aa: CASSPHNPLSNTEAFF; cdr3_nt: TGTGCCAGCAGTCCCCACAACCCCCTCTCAAACACTGAAGCTTTCTTT
d_call: -; v_call: TRBV19; j_call: TRBJ2-5; clone_size: -; cdr3_aa: CASSISWRGKETQYF; cdr3_nt: TGTGCCAGTAGTATATCTTGGAGGGGCAAAGAGACCCAGTACTTC
d_call: -; v_call: TRBV6-1; j_call: TRBJ1-5; clone_size: few; cdr3_aa: CASSDRPGSMSQHF; cdr3_nt: TGTGCCAGCAGTGATCGGCCAGGCTCCATGTCCCAGCATTTT
d_call: -; v_call: TRBV6-1; j_call: TRBJ1-5; clone_size: -; cdr3_aa: CASNREPQHF; cdr3_nt: TGTGCCAGCAATAGGGAGCCCCAGCATTTT
d_call: TRBD1; v_call: TRBV6-5; j_call: TRBJ2-1; clone_size: -; cdr3_aa: CASSSRDRVQFF; cdr3_nt: TGTGCCAGCAGTTCCCGGGACAGGGTGCAGTTCTTC
d_call: -; v_call: TRBV12-3/TRBV12-4; j_call: TRBJ1-5; clone_size: -; cdr3_aa: CASSSGGWSNQPQHF; cdr3_nt: TGTGCCAGCAGTTCGGGGGGCTGGAGCAATCAGCCCCAGCATTTT
d_call: -; v_call: TRBV5-4; j_call: TRBJ1-2; clone_size: once; cdr3_aa: CASSPTGPGGYTF; cdr3_nt: TGTGCCAGCAGCCCAACAGGGCCTGGAGGCTACACCTTC
d_call: TRBD1; v_call: TRBV11-3; j_call: TRBJ1-1; clone_size: -; cdr3_aa: CASSLRDRGPLDEAFF; cdr3_nt: TGTGCCAGCAGCCTACGGGACAGGGGGCCTCTTGATGAAGCTTTCTTT
d_call: -; v_call: TRBV5-1; j_call: TRBJ1-2; clone_size: -; cdr3_aa: CASSLASEWGGNYGYTF; cdr3_nt: TGCGCCAGCAGCTTGGCCTCCGAGTGGGGCGGGAACTATGGCTACACCTTC
d_call: TRBD1; v_call: TRBV28; j_call: TRBJ2-7; clone_size: -; cdr3_aa: CASSFQQGFYEQYF; cdr3_nt: TGTGCCAGCAGTTTCCAACAGGGGTTCTACGAGCAGTACTTC
d_call: -; v_call: TRBV27; j_call: TRBJ2-1; clone_size: -; cdr3_aa: CASSPTLRDSNEQFF; cdr3_nt: TGTGCCAGCAGTCCGACCCTTCGGGATTCCAATGAGCAGTTCTTC
d_call: -; v_call: TRBV2; j_call: TRBJ1-2; clone_size: -; cdr3_aa: CASSEERVYGYTF; cdr3_nt: TGTGCCAGCAGTGAAGAAAGAGTCTATGGCTACACCTTC
d_call: -; v_call: TRBV28; j_call: TRBJ1-5; clone_size: few; cdr3_aa: CASSPGLRGNQPQHF; cdr3_nt: TGTGCCAGCAGTCCCGGACTGAGGGGCAATCAGCCCCAGCATTTT
d_call: TRBD1; v_call: TRBV18; j_call: TRBJ2-6; clone_size: -; cdr3_aa: CASSPQPGQGISGANVLTF; cdr3_nt: TGTGCCAGCTCACCACAGCCGGGACAGGGCATCTCTGGGGCCAACGTCCTGACTTTC
d_call: TRBD1; v_call: TRBV6-2/TRBV6-3; j_call: TRBJ2-2; clone_size: few; cdr3_aa: CASSYPGQGAFGGELFF; cdr3_nt: TGTGCCAGCAGTTACCCGGGACAGGGGGCATTCGGCGGGGAGCTGTTTTTT
d_call: TRBD1; v_call: TRBV27; j_call: TRBJ1-6; clone_size: few; cdr3_aa: CASRLLDRDNSPLHF; cdr3_nt: TGTGCCAGCCGGCTCCTGGACAGGGATAATTCACCCCTCCACTTT
d_call: -; v_call: TRBV5-4; j_call: TRBJ2-1; clone_size: -; cdr3_aa: CASSLGGRDGREQFF; cdr3_nt: TGTGCCAGCAGCTTGGGGGGCAGGGACGGTCGGGAGCAGTTCTTC
d_call: TRBD1; v_call: TRBV6-1; j_call: TRBJ2-5; clone_size: -; cdr3_aa: CASEGTGGKETQYF; cdr3_nt: TGTGCCAGCGAAGGGACAGGGGGGAAAGAGACCCAGTACTTC
d_call: -; v_call: TRBV2; j_call: TRBJ2-3; clone_size: -; cdr3_aa: CASRLGRRALTDTQYF; cdr3_nt: TGTGCCAGCAGGCTGGGTAGGAGGGCCCTCACAGATACGCAGTATTTT
d_call: -; v_call: TRBV19; j_call: TRBJ1-1; clone_size: -; cdr3_aa: CASSIGVHHTEAFF; cdr3_nt: TGTGCCAGTAGTATAGGAGTCCATCACACTGAAGCTTTCTTT
d_call: TRBD1; v_call: TRBV20-1; j_call: TRBJ2-1; clone_size: few; cdr3_aa: CSAGRTGWVEQFF; cdr3_nt: TGCAGTGCTGGAAGGACAGGGTGGGTTGAGCAGTTCTTC
d_call: -; v_call: TRBV6-2/TRBV6-3; j_call: TRBJ2-6; clone_size: -; cdr3_aa: CASSYDTYSGANVLTF; cdr3_nt: TGTGCCAGCAGTTACGACACCTACTCTGGGGCCAACGTCCTGACTTTC
d_call: TRBD1; v_call: TRBV28; j_call: TRBJ1-6; clone_size: few; cdr3_aa: CASSLLTGLKGSPLHF; cdr3_nt: TGTGCCAGCAGTTTATTGACAGGGTTAAAGGGTTCACCCCTCCACTTT
d_call: -; v_call: TRBV7-9; j_call: TRBJ2-2; clone_size: -; cdr3_aa: CASSTRRDANTGELFF; cdr3_nt: TGTGCCAGCAGCACGCGGAGGGACGCGAACACCGGGGAGCTGTTTTTT
d_call: TRBD2; v_call: TRBV19; j_call: TRBJ2-1; clone_size: few; cdr3_aa: CASSLGEGREQFF; cdr3_nt: TGTGCCAGTAGTTTGGGGGAGGGCCGTGAGCAGTTCTTC
d_call: TRBD2; v_call: TRBV20-1; j_call: TRBJ2-1; clone_size: -; cdr3_aa: CSAPGKRESYNEQFF; cdr3_nt: TGCAGTGCCCCGGGTAAGCGGGAGTCCTACAATGAGCAGTTCTTC
d_call: -; v_call: TRBV7-2; j_call: TRBJ2-7; clone_size: -; cdr3_aa: CASSLAPGAVYEQYF; cdr3_nt: TGTGCCAGCAGCTTAGCTCCGGGAGCAGTCTACGAGCAGTACTTC
d_call: -; v_call: TRBV18; j_call: TRBJ1-1; clone_size: -; cdr3_aa: CASSAGTNTEAFF; cdr3_nt: TGTGCCAGCTCGGCTGGGACGAACACTGAAGCTTTCTTT
d_call: -; v_call: TRBV7-8; j_call: TRBJ2-7; clone_size: -; cdr3_aa: CASSARRITYEQYF; cdr3_nt: TGTGCCAGCAGCGCCCGAAGAATTACCTACGAGCAGTACTTC
d_call: -; v_call: TRBV7-9; j_call: TRBJ2-1; clone_size: -; cdr3_aa: CASSLGVGEYYNEQFF; cdr3_nt: TGTGCCAGCAGCTTAGGCGTGGGGGAATATTACAATGAGCAGTTCTTC
d_call: -; v_call: TRBV19; j_call: TRBJ2-1; clone_size: few; cdr3_aa: CASSIGGGYEQFF; cdr3_nt: TGTGCCAGTAGTATCGGCGGGGGCTATGAGCAGTTCTTC
d_call: -; v_call: TRBV7-9; j_call: TRBJ2-5; clone_size: few; cdr3_aa: CASSFFQVEETQYF; cdr3_nt: TGTGCCAGCAGCTTTTTCCAGGTCGAAGAGACCCAGTACTTC
d_call: -; v_call: TRBV4-1; j_call: TRBJ1-5; clone_size: -; cdr3_aa: CASSQATLGLMGQPQHF; cdr3_nt: TGCGCCAGCAGCCAGGCGACCCTGGGACTGATGGGTCAGCCCCAGCATTTT
d_call: -; v_call: TRBV5-1; j_call: TRBJ2-5; clone_size: -; cdr3_aa: CASSQGHLGETQYF; cdr3_nt: TGCGCCAGCAGCCAGGGACACCTAGGGGAGACCCAGTACTTC
d_call: -; v_call: TRBV5-4; j_call: TRBJ2-1; clone_size: -; cdr3_aa: CASSLPGANEQFF; cdr3_nt: TGTGCCAGCAGCTTGCCCGGGGCGAATGAGCAGTTCTTC
d_call: -; v_call: TRBV19; j_call: TRBJ1-5; clone_size: -; cdr3_aa: CASSIRGGNQPQHF; cdr3_nt: TGTGCCAGTAGTATCCGGGGGGGCAATCAGCCCCAGCATTTT
d_call: TRBD2; v_call: TRBV28; j_call: TRBJ2-7; clone_size: once; cdr3_aa: CASSLGPLGRGHPYF; cdr3_nt: TGTGCCAGCAGTTTAGGGCCCCTGGGGAGGGGCCATCCATACTTC
d_call: -; v_call: TRBV28; j_call: TRBJ2-1; clone_size: -; cdr3_aa: CASNTGAGYNEQFF; cdr3_nt: TGTGCCTCCAACACCGGGGCGGGGTACAATGAGCAGTTCTTC
d_call: TRBD1; v_call: TRBV12-3/TRBV12-4; j_call: TRBJ1-6; clone_size: -; cdr3_aa: CASSSGQGLGYNSPLHF; cdr3_nt: TGTGCCAGCAGTTCAGGACAGGGTCTAGGGTATAATTCACCCCTCCACTTT
d_call: -; v_call: TRBV2; j_call: TRBJ2-5; clone_size: once; cdr3_aa: CASSEVLEEEGYF; cdr3_nt: TGTGCCAGCAGTGAGGTGCTTGAGGAGGAAGGGTACTTC
d_call: TRBD2; v_call: TRBV20-1; j_call: TRBJ2-3; clone_size: -; cdr3_aa: CSARSSSGRGRTDTQYF; cdr3_nt: TGCAGTGCTAGGAGCTCTAGCGGGAGGGGTCGGACAGATACGCAGTATTTT
d_call: TRBD2; v_call: TRBV19; j_call: TRBJ2-3; clone_size: few; cdr3_aa: CASSLEGTSGGSRLVDTQYF; cdr3_nt: TGTGCCAGTAGTCTCGAAGGGACTAGCGGGGGGTCAAGGCTCGTAGATACGCAGTATTTT
d_call: -; v_call: TRBV7-2; j_call: TRBJ2-4; clone_size: -; cdr3_aa: CASSLAFFLAKNIQYF; cdr3_nt: TGTGCCAGCAGCTTAGCTTTCTTCTTAGCCAAAAACATTCAGTACTTC
d_call: -; v_call: TRBV4-3; j_call: TRBJ2-3; clone_size: few; cdr3_aa: CASSQDWYTTDTQYF; cdr3_nt: TGCGCCAGCAGCCAAGATTGGTACACCACAGATACGCAGTATTTT